The source of this TCR beta chain is a study of beta chain features in type 1 diabetes. On this clone: The antigen is unknown.

The CDR3 is made up of 14 amino acids. Germline V gene sequence: CDR1 SGHTA, CDR2 FQGTGA. The junction had 5 bases not matched to a gene; V was cut back by 2 bases and J by 6 bases. Every bit of the isolated RNA underwent reverse transcription, so sequencing read expressed TCRB transcripts. Sequenced by immunoSEQ multiplex PCR; TCRdb stores in-frame clones only, minus some. This table holds about 15,000 clones, over 60% found once. Regarding the study as a whole: Among all four CD4+ subsets, Type 1 diabetes patients had TCRB CDR3s that were moderately but significantly shorter.

The sequencing input was stem cell memory CD4+ T cells from blood. V gene TRBV7-3 combines with J gene TRBJ1-2; 8 positions match TRBD1. This clonotype was obtained from a woman under 30 with type 1 diabetes. The CDR3 coding sequence is TGTGCCAGCAGCTTAGACCCAGGGGGCGATGGCTACACCTTC. The encoded protein is CASSLDPGGDGYTF.